A single sample is the source of the 2 T cell receptor beta chains below, sequenced in a study of beta chain features in type 1 diabetes. Overall study results and limits: In all four CD4+ subsets, TCRB CDR3 length was significantly, moderately reduced in type 1 diabetes.

These receptors' targets are unknown. cDNA synthesis used the whole RNA isolate, giving expressed TCRB sequences. Assay: immunoSEQ multiplex PCR; the TCRdb copy retains only in-frame clones and omits some. This table has about 22,000 clones, under 75% appearing once. The sample taken for sequencing was stem cell memory CD4+ T cells from blood. All receptors come from a man between 18 and 29 years old with type 1 diabetes.

In this sample, this clone turned up a few times. The V gene is TRBV28, the J gene TRBJ2-1, with 8 bases identical to TRBD2. With 1 base clipped from V and 15 bases from J, the junction kept 11 bases outside the gene matches. This CDR3 spans 14 amino acids. Germline V lookup: CDR1 MDHEN, CDR2 SYDVKM. CDR3 protein: CASSLSASGAGGFF. CDR3 coding DNA: TGTGCCAGCAGTTTATCGGCATCAGGGGCGGGGGGGTTCTTC.

V is TRBV6-1 and J is TRBJ2-5; D is unresolved. Germline CDR1 reads MNHNS; CDR2 reads SASEGT. With 5 bases removed from V and 1 base from J, the gap between germline ends came to 11 bases. This CDR3 has 14 amino acids. The CDR3 sequence: CASSFGETQETQYF. The CDR3 nucleotides read TGTGCCAGCAGTTTTGGAGAGACCCAAGAGACCCAGTACTTC.